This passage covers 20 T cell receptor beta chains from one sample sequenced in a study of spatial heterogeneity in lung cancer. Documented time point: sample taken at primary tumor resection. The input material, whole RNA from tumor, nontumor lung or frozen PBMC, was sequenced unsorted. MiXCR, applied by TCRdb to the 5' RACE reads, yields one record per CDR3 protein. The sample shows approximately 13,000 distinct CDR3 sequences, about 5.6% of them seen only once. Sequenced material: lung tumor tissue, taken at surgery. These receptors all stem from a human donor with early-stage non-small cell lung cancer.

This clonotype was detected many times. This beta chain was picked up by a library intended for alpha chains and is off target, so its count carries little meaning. CDR3 coding DNA: TGTGCCAGCAGTTACGGGGGGGCCTCCTACGAGCAGTACGTC. Amino acids: CASSYGGASYEQYV. The chain links TRBV6-5 to TRBJ2-7; weak D call: TRBD2 (7 bases). The V and J ends lost 2 bases and 0 bases respectively, with 8 bases between them. Germline assignment: CDR1 MNHEY and CDR2 SVGAGI. This CDR3 comprises 14 residues.

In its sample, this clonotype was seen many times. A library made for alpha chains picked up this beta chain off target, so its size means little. The CDR3 coding sequence is TGTGCCATCGGGGGGTACGGGCCCTACAATGAGCAGTTCTTC. Residues: CAIGGYGPYNEQFF. The gene calls are TRBV10-3 and TRBJ2-1, with D possibly matching TRBD2 (6 bases). Trimming removed 8 bases at V and 2 bases at J, with 13 bases between. The V gene's germline CDR1 is ENHRY and CDR2 SYGVKD. This CDR3 comprises 14 residues.

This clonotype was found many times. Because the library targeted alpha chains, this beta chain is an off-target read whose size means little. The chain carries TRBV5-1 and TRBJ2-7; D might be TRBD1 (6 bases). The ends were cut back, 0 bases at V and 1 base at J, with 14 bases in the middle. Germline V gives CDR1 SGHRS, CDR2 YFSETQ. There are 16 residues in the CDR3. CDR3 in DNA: TGCGCCAGCAGCTTGGGGACAGAAGATTATTCCTACGAGCAGTACGTC. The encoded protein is CASSLGTEDYSYEQYV.

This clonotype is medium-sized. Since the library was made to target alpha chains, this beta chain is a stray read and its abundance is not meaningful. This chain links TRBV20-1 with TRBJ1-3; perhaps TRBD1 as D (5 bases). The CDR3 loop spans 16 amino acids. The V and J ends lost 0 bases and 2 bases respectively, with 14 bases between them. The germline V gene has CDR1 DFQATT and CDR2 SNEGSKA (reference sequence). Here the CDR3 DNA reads TGCAGTGCTAGAGACCCGGGGGTGGTTCCTGGAAACACCATATATTTT. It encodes CSARDPGVVPGNTIYF.

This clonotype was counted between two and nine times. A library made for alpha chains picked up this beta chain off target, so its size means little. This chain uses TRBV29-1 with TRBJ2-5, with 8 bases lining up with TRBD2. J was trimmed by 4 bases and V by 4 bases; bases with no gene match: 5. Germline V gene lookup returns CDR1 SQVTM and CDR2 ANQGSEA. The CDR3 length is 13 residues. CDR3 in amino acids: CSVGGGPGETQYF. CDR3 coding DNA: TGCAGCGTTGGCGGGGGGCCTGGAGAGACCCAGTACTTC.

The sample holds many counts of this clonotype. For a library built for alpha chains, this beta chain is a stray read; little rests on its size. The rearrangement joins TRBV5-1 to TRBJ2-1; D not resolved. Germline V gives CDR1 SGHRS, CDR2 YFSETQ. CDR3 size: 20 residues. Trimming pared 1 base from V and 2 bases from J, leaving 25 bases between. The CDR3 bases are TGCGCCAGCAGCTTGATAAGGGTTTCACGCGGCTCTCGGACCTACAATGAGCAGTTCTTC. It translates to CASSLIRVSRGSRTYNEQFF.

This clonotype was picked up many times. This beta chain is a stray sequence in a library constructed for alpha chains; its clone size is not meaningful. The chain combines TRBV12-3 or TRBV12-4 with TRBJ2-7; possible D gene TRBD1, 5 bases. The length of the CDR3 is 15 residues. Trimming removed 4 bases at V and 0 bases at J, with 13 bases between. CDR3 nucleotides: TGTGCCAGCAGTTACGACAGCCTAAGCTCCTACGAGCAGTACTTC. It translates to CASSYDSLSSYEQYF.

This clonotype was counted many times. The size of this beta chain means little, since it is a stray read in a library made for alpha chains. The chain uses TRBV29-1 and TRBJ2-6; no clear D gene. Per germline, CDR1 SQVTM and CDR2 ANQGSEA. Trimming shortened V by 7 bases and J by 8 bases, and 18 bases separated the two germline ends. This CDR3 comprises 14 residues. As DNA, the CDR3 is TGCAGCGGTATGTCCGGGTCTGGCTCCAACGTCCTGACTTTC. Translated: CSGMSGSGSNVLTF.

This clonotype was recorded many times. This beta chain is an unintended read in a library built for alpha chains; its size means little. The CDR3 loop is CASSHFPGSGRGGEQFF. As DNA, the CDR3 is TGTGCCAGCAGTCATTTCCCGGGGAGCGGGAGGGGAGGGGAGCAGTTCTTC. The chain uses TRBV27 and TRBJ2-1; 10 bases align to TRBD2. CDR3 length: 17 residues. CDR1 MNHEY and CDR2 SMNVEV come from the germline V gene (reference sequence). The ends lost 5 bases at V and 10 bases at J; junction bases unmatched: 17.

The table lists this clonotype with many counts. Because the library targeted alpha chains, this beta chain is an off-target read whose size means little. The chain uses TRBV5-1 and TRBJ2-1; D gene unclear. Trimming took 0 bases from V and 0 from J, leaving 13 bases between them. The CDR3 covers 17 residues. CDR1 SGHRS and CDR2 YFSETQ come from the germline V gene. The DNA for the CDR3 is TGCGCCAGCAGCTTGGGCACAGCCCGGAGCTCCTACAATGAGCAGTTCTTC. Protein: CASSLGTARSSYNEQFF.

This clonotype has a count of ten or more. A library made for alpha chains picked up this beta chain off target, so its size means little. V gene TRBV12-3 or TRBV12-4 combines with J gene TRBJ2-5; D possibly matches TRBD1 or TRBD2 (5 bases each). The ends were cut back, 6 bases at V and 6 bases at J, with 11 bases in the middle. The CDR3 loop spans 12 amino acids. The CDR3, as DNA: TGTGCCAGCAGCCCATGGGGGAAGACCCAGTACTTC. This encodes CASSPWGKTQYF.

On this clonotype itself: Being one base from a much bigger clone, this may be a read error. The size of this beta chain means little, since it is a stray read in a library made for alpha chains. In DNA, the CDR3 is TGTGCCAACAGCGCAGGACCGGTCAATCAGCCCCAGCATTTT. This codes for CANSAGPVNQPQHF. V is TRBV9 and J is TRBJ1-5; no definite D call. This CDR3 region has 14 residues. Per germline, CDR1 SGDLS and CDR2 YYNGEE.

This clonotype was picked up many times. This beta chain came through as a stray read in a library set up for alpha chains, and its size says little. The CDR3 nucleotides read TGTGCCAGCAGACCTAGCGGGGAGTACAATGAGCAGTTCTTC. Amino acid sequence: CASRPSGEYNEQFF. This rearrangement joins TRBV6-2 or TRBV6-3 to TRBJ2-1, with TRBD2 identical over 9 bases. V gave up 6 bases and J gave up 4 bases; unmatched junction bases: 4. Per germline, CDR1 MNHEY and CDR2 SVGEGT. The CDR3 runs to 14 residues.

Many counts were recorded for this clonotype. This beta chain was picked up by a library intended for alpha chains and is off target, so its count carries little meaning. The DNA of the CDR3 is TGTGCCAGCAGTTTACAGGGGAATGGCTACACCTTC. Encoded protein: CASSLQGNGYTF. The chain uses TRBV6-5 and TRBJ1-2, with 7 nucleotides matching TRBD1. The V segment lost 4 bases and the J segment 6 bases; nucleotides outside the gene matches: 2. CDR3 size: 12 residues. Germline V gene sequence: CDR1 MNHEY, CDR2 SVGAGI.

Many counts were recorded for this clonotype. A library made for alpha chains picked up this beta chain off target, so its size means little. The CDR3 protein is CASRHSRDPSPNTQYF. The DNA of the CDR3 is TGTGCCAGCAGGCACAGTCGGGACCCCAGCCCAAATACGCAGTATTTT. The V and J genes are TRBV6-2 or TRBV6-3 and TRBJ2-3; possibly TRBD1 or TRBD2 for D (5 bases each). CDR1 MNHEY and CDR2 SVGEGT come from the germline V gene. Trimming shortened V by 6 bases and J by 7 bases, and 23 bases separated the two germline ends. CDR3 length: 16 residues.

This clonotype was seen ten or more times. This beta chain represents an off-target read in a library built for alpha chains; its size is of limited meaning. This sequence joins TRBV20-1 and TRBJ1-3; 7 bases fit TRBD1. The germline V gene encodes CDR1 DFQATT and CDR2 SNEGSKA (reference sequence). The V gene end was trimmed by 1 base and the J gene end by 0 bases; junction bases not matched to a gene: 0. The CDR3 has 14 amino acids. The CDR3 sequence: CSARGDSSGNTIYF. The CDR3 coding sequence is TGCAGTGCTAGAGGGGACAGCTCTGGAAACACCATATATTTT.

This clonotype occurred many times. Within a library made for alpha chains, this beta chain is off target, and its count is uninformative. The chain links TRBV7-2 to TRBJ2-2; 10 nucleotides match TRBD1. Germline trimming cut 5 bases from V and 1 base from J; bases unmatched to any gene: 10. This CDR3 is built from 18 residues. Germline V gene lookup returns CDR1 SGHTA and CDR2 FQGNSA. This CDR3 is CASSPMGQGFWNTGELFF. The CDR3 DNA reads TGTGCCAGCAGCCCCATGGGACAGGGGTTTTGGAACACCGGGGAGCTGTTTTTT.

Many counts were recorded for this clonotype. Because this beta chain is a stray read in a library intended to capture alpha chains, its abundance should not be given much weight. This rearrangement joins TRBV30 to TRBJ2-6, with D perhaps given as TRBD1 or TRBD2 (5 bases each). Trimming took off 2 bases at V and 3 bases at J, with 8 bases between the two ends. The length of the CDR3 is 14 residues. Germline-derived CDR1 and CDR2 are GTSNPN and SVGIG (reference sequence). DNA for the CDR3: TGTGCCTGGAGTTTTGGGGGTGGGGCCAACGTCCTGACTTTC. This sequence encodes CAWSFGGGANVLTF.

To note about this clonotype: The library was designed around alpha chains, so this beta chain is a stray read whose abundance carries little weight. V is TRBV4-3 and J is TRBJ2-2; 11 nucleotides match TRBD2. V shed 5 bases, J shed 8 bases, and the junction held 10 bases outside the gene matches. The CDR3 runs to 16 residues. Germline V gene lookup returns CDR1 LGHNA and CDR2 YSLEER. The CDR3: CASSARLAGRVGELFF. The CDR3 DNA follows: TGCGCCAGCAGCGCCCGACTAGCGGGGAGGGTTGGGGAGCTGTTTTTT.

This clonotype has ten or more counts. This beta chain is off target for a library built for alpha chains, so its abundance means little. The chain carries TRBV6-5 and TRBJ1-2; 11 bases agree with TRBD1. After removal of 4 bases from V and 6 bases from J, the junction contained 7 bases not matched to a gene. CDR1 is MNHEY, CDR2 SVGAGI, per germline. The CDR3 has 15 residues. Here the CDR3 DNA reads TGTGCCAGCAGTTCACCGGGACAGGGGGTGAATGGCTACACCTTC. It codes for CASSSPGQGVNGYTF.